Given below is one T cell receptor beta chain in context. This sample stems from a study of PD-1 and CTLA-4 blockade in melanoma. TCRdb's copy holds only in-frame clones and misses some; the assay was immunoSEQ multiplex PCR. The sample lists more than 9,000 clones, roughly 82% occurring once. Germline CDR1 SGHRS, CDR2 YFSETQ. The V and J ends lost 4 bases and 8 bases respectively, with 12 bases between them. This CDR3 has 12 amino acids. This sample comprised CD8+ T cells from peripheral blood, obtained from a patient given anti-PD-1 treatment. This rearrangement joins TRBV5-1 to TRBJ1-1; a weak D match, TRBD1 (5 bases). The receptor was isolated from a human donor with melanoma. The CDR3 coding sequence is TGCGCCAGCAGCCTGGGACGGGGCGAAGCTTTCTTT. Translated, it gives CASSLGRGEAFF.